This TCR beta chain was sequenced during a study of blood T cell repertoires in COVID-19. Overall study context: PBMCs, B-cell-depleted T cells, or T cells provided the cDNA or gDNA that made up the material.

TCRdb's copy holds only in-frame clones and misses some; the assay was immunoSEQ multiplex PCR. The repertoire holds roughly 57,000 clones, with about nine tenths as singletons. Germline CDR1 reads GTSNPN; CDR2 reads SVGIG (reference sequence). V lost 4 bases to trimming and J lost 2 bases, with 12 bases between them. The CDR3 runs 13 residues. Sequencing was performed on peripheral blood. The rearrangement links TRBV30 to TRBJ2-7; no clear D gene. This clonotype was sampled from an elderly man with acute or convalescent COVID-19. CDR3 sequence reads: CAWMPRQTYEQYF. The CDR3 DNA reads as TGTGCCTGGATGCCGAGGCAGACCTACGAGCAGTACTTC.